The 6 T cell receptor beta chains below were found in one sample sequenced in a study of blood T cell repertoires in COVID-19. TCRdb's table, derived via immunoSEQ multiplex PCR, lists solely in-frame clones and lacks some. The sample records some 150,000 clones, about four fifths being singletons. Sequences were obtained from peripheral blood. Receptors originate from a woman aged 60-70 years with active or convalescent COVID-19.

The chain recombines TRBV15 with TRBJ2-1, with D perhaps TRBD1 (6 bases). Germline V CDR1 and CDR2: LNHNV, YYDKDF (reference sequence). The V end lost 4 bases, the J end lost 6 bases, and 16 bases lay between the germline ends. This CDR3 is built from 15 residues. The CDR3 protein is CATSTEGKQGNEQFF. DNA for the CDR3: TGTGCCACCAGCACCGAGGGGAAACAGGGCAATGAGCAGTTCTTC.

V is TRBV7-6 and J is TRBJ2-7; 13 nucleotides align to TRBD2. V gave up 5 bases and J gave up 0 bases; unmatched junction bases: 4. The CDR3 extends over 16 amino acids. Germline V gene data show CDR1 as SGHVS and CDR2 as FNYEAQ. This chain's CDR3 is CASSKGLAGTSYEQYF. CDR3 coding DNA: TGTGCCAGCAGCAAGGGACTAGCGGGAACCTCCTACGAGCAGTACTTC.

The rearrangement uses TRBV28 and TRBJ1-1; a weak D match, TRBD1 (6 bases). CDR1 is MDHEN and CDR2 is SYDVKM in the germline V gene. The CDR3 extends over 14 amino acids. Trimming removed 3 bases at V and 0 bases at J, with 8 bases between. The CDR3 spells CASSFPGVNTEAFF. CDR3 sequence (DNA): TGTGCCAGCAGTTTCCCAGGGGTGAACACTGAAGCTTTCTTT.

This clone occurred a few times. The chain recombines TRBV28 with TRBJ1-2; possibly TRBD1 for D (5 bases). The CDR3 is 12 residues long. Germline V gene lookup returns CDR1 MDHEN and CDR2 SYDVKM. Between the trimmed V and J ends, which lost 5 bases and 6 bases, there was a span of 10 bases. The CDR3 sequence: CASSVGLDGYTF. The CDR3 coding sequence is TGTGCCAGCAGTGTGGGACTGGATGGCTACACCTTC.

The chain links TRBV4-1 to TRBJ2-6, with TRBD1 as a possible D gene (5 bases). Trimming left V 0 bases short and J 0 bases short, with 12 bases between. The V gene's germline CDR1 is MGHRA and CDR2 YSYEKL. The CDR3 length is 18 residues. CDR3 nucleotides: TGCGCCAGCAGCCAAGATGGGGCTTGGGACTCTGGGGCCAACGTCCTGACTTTC. Translating gives CASSQDGAWDSGANVLTF.

The chain is built from TRBV6-6 and TRBJ2-7; TRBD1 agrees at 7 bases. The CDR3 runs to 14 residues. Per germline, CDR1 MNHNY and CDR2 SVGAGI (reference sequence). Losses at the gene ends were 6 bases for V and 3 bases for J; bases not matched to a gene: 8. The CDR3 here is CASSGTVHDYEQYF. DNA for the CDR3: TGTGCCAGCAGCGGGACAGTCCACGACTACGAGCAGTACTTC.